Listed here are 4 T cell receptor beta chains from one sample, sequenced in a study of metastatic and nonmetastatic thyroid tumors. TCRdb re-called clones from the PCR reads using MiXCR. This sample carries about 38,000 clones, approximately 51% of them seen once, and the ten largest clones take around 24%. All patients were untreated before thyroid surgery. Sample: tumor tissue. The receptors were sampled from a male donor with papillary thyroid cancer or a benign thyroid nodule (not recorded which). Some clones in this sample may be carry-over from other donors' samples.

This clone was seen only a few times. The chain is built from TRBV10-3 and TRBJ2-5, with 7 bases that match TRBD1. CDR1 is ENHRY, CDR2 SYGVKD, per germline. CDR3 length equals 16 residues. The V gene end was trimmed by 2 bases and the J gene end by 7 bases; junction bases not matched to a gene: 13. CDR3: CAISEAGQAGDGTQYF. For the CDR3, the DNA is TGTGCCATCAGTGAGGCAGGACAGGCGGGTGATGGGACCCAGTACTTC.

A few counts support this clone. The V call is TRBV6-1, the J call TRBJ2-3; D unresolved. There are 13 residues in the CDR3. Germline V gene data show CDR1 as MNHNS and CDR2 as SASEGT. Trimming removed 7 bases from V and 4 bases from J, with 12 bases in between. The CDR3 region is CASTENYSDTQYF. The CDR3 DNA follows: TGTGCCAGCACCGAGAACTACTCAGATACGCAGTATTTT.

This clone was observed a single time. V and J are TRBV30 and TRBJ1-1; maybe TRBD1 (6 bases). V was shortened by 5 bases and J by 1 base, with 11 bases between the two germline ends. The CDR3 has 13 residues. CDR1 is GTSNPN, CDR2 SVGIG, per germline (reference sequence). The DNA of the CDR3 is TGTGCCTGGGAGACAGGTACGAACACTGAAGCTTTCTTT. Its protein product is CAWETGTNTEAFF.

This rearrangement joins TRBV7-9 to TRBJ1-2, with 9 bases that match TRBD1. Germline V gene lookup returns CDR1 SEHNR and CDR2 FQNEAQ (reference sequence). Trimming cost V 5 bases and J 7 bases; bases outside gene matches: 8. The CDR3 consists of 14 residues. This CDR3 is CASSREATGGGYTF. The DNA of the CDR3 is TGTGCCAGCAGCCGAGAAGCGACAGGGGGTGGCTACACCTTC.